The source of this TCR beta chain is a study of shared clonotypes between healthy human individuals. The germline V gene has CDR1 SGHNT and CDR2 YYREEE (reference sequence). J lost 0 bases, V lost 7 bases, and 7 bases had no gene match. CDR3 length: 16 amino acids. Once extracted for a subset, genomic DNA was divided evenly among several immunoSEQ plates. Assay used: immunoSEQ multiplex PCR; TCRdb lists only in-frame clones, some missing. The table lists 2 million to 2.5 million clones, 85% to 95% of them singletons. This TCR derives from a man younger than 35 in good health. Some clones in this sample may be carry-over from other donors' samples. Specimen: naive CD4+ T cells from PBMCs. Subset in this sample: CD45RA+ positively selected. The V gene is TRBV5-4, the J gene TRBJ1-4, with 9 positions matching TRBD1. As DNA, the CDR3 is TGTGCCAGCTCCCGGACAGGGGACGCAACTAATGAAAAACTGTTTTTT. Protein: CASSRTGDATNEKLFF.